The clone carrying this TCR beta chain was recorded a few times. Sequence at one end of the junction differs from germline and may be a read error. These data originate in a study of T cell repertoires in cytomegalovirus infection. TCRdb called the reads again in MiXCR, with one record for every CDR3 protein. The profile shows about 200,000 distinct CDR3 sequences, nearly 9.5% of them singletons. Source material: PBMCs. The receptor was derived from a human donor in good health (CMV status not recorded). Some clones in this sample may be carry-over from other donors' samples.

The CDR3 sequence: CASSLATGTETQYF. CDR3 nucleotides: TGTGCTAGCAGCTTAGCGACAGGGACGGAGACCCAGTACTTC. This rearrangement joins TRBV7-6 to TRBJ2-5, with 7 bases matching TRBD1. The CDR3 is 14 amino acids. Germline CDR1 is SGHVS and CDR2 is FNYEAQ.